This T cell receptor (beta chain) was sequenced for a study of human T cells and chemical hapten exposure. Time point defined: patch test 3, about 24 weeks after DPC sensitization. Treatment denoted: therapeutic diphenylcyclopropenone sensitization with weekly scalp DPC. TCRdb re-called the RACE reads with MiXCR, one entry per CDR3 protein. The data show roughly 50,000 distinct CDR3 sequences, 9.9% seen once. This CDR3 region has 14 residues. Germline assignment: CDR1 SEHNR and CDR2 FQNEAQ (reference sequence). V lost 5 bases and J 0 bases, leaving 8 bases between the germline ends. This clonotype was seen many times.

The sequences come from whole blood, collected in connection with sensitization to the hapten diphenylcyclopropenone (DPC). The TCR sequence derives from a woman between 40 and 55 years old with alopecia areata. Some clones in this sample may be carry-over from other donors' samples. This chain connects TRBV7-9 to TRBJ1-3; tentative D call: TRBD1 (5 bases). Written as DNA, the CDR3 is TGTGCCAGCAGCCGACAGCGCTCTGGAAACACCATATATTTT. Its translation is CASSRQRSGNTIYF.